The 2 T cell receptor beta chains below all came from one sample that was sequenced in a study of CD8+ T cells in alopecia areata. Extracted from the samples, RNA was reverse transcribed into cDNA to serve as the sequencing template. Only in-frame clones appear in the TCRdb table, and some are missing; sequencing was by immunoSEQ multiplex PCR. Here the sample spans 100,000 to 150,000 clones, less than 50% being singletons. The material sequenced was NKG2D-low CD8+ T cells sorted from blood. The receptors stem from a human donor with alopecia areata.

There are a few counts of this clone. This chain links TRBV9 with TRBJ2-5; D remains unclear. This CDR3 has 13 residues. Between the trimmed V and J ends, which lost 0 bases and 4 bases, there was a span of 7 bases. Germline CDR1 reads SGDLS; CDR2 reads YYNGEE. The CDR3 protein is CASSVDSPETQYF. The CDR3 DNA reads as TGTGCCAGCAGCGTAGACTCCCCAGAGACCCAGTACTTC.

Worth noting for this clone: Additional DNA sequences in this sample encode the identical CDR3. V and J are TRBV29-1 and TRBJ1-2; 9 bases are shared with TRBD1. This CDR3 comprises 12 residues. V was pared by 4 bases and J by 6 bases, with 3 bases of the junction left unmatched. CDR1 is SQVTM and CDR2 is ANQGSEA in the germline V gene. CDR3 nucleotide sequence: TGCAGCGTTGGGGACAGGGCTGATGGCTACACCTTC. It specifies CSVGDRADGYTF.